The 14 T cell receptor beta chains below come from one sample, sequenced in a study of patients and donors after allogeneic stem cell transplantation (TCRdb year 2020). Library preparation used RT-PCR. Sequencing was carried out with a NextSeq 550. TCRdb took the public reads, trimmed them with fastp at Q25, ran MiXCR for clone calling and kept in-frame beta chains. Here each entry gathers all rows of one CDR3 protein and keeps the most common genes and DNA. Across this sample there are about 960,000 distinct CDR3 sequences, with more than 15% seen only once. 5% to 6.5% of the sample lies in the top ten. Sequenced material: blood, either unsorted or a sorted T cell fraction (not recorded which). The origin of the receptors is a human donor who was either an allogeneic HSCT recipient or a stem cell or donor lymphocyte infusion donor (not recorded which). It is not recorded whose cells these are; they may come from a transplant donor.

The chain uses TRBV20-1 and TRBJ1-2; 9 nucleotides agree with TRBD1. Germline V CDR1 and CDR2: DFQATT, SNEGSKA (reference sequence). V trimming: 0 bases; J trimming: 8 bases; junction bases outside the gene matches: 7. CDR3 length: 14 residues. CDR3 sequence: CSARDSRTGEGYTF. For the CDR3, the DNA is TGCAGTGCTAGAGACTCTCGGACAGGGGAAGGCTACACCTTC.

This clonotype came up many times. This chain's CDR3 is CASSPAGTQYGYTF. In DNA, the CDR3 is TGCGCCAGCAGCCCCGCCGGGACCCAATATGGCTACACCTTC. The chain combines TRBV5-1 with TRBJ1-2, with TRBD1 as a possible D gene (5 bases). V was trimmed by 4 bases and J by 5 bases, leaving 15 bases between them. Germline CDR1 and CDR2: SGHRS and YFSETQ. CDR3 size: 14 residues.

This clonotype showed up many times. The gene calls are TRBV12-3 or TRBV12-4 and TRBJ2-7, with 9 bases that match TRBD2. J was trimmed by 0 bases and V by 2 bases; bases with no gene match: 5. The CDR3 spans 16 residues. CDR3 region: CASSLRLAGSSYEQYF. CDR3 DNA: TGTGCCAGCAGTTTAAGGCTAGCGGGGTCCTCCTACGAGCAGTACTTC.

V usage is TRBV20-1 and J usage is TRBJ1-5, with D uncertain. Germline assignment: CDR1 DFQATT and CDR2 SNEGSKA (reference sequence). The CDR3 totals 13 residues. V lost 1 base to trimming and J lost 6 bases, with 10 bases between them. DNA for the CDR3: TGCAGTGCTAGAGGGCTCTCGGGTCAGCCCCAGCATTTT. Its translation is CSARGLSGQPQHF.

This chain links TRBV9 with TRBJ2-1; D unclear. The CDR3 runs 16 residues. Germline values: CDR1 SGDLS, CDR2 YYNGEE. V was trimmed by 6 bases and J by 0 bases, leaving 16 bases between them. CDR3 sequence (DNA): TGTGCCAGCAACGCTGACTTGCTAAGCTCCTACAATGAGCAGTTCTTC. Protein product: CASNADLLSSYNEQFF.

V is TRBV20-1 and J is TRBJ1-6; no definite D call. Trimming took 4 bases from V and 6 from J, leaving 16 bases between them. There are 15 residues in the CDR3. Germline V CDR1 and CDR2: DFQATT, SNEGSKA (reference sequence). CDR3 DNA sequence: TGCAGTGCTAAATCTGGGGAGGTCGGTAATTCACCCCTCCACTTT. Amino acids: CSAKSGEVGNSPLHF.

This chain uses TRBV5-5 with TRBJ2-5, with 14 bases identical to TRBD2. Germline CDR1 and CDR2: SGHKS and YYEKEE (reference sequence). V shed 4 bases, J shed 4 bases, and the junction held 6 bases outside the gene matches. This CDR3 comprises 16 residues. The chain's CDR3 is CASSAWTSGRTETQYF. CDR3 sequence (DNA): TGTGCCAGCAGCGCATGGACTAGCGGGAGGACAGAGACCCAGTACTTC.

This clonotype was recorded at least ten times. The J gene is TRBJ2-5, the V gene TRBV10-2; D is unresolved. The CDR3 has 14 amino acids. Germline CDR1 WSHSY, CDR2 SAAADI. The ends were cut back, 0 bases at V and 9 bases at J, with 14 bases in the middle. As DNA, the CDR3 is TGCGCCAGCAGTGAGTCGTCTCTAGTGCAAGCCCAGTACTTC. Amino acid sequence: CASSESSLVQAQYF.

The V call is TRBV11-1, the J call TRBJ2-2; D unclear. The CDR3 sequence is 15 residues long. Trimming cost V 1 base and J 1 base, with 7 bases left between them. CDR1 SGHAT and CDR2 FQDESV come from the germline V gene (reference sequence). DNA of the CDR3: TGTGCCAGCAGCTTAGGACTGGTGAACACCGGGGAGCTGTTTTTT. Translation gives CASSLGLVNTGELFF.

The chain joins TRBV20-1 to TRBJ1-5; D call uncertain. Per the germline V gene, CDR1 is DFQATT and CDR2 is SNEGSKA (reference sequence). The V gene lost 4 bases and the J gene lost 7 bases, with 11 bases spanning the gap. This CDR3 spans 12 amino acids. CDR3 DNA: TGCAGTGCTACCCCACCGAGCCAGCCCCAGCATTTT. Translated: CSATPPSQPQHF.

J is TRBJ2-1 and V is TRBV29-1, with a weak D call TRBD2 (6 bases). The V end was cut by 6 bases, the J end by 8 bases, with 11 bases between. Germline CDR1 and CDR2: SQVTM and ANQGSEA. The CDR3 is 11 residues long. As DNA, the CDR3 is TGCAGCGTACGGAGGGTCGATGAGCAGTTCTTC. Amino acids: CSVRRVDEQFF.

The CDR3 nucleotides read TGCGCCAGCAGCCAAGATGGGACCCAAAGCAAGGAGCAGTTCTTC. Amino acids: CASSQDGTQSKEQFF. This sequence joins TRBV4-1 and TRBJ2-1; tentatively, D is TRBD1 or TRBD2 (5 bases each). The CDR3 consists of 15 residues. Germline V gene lookup returns CDR1 MGHRA and CDR2 YSYEKL. The V end was cut by 0 bases, the J end by 10 bases, with 16 bases between.

A few counts support this clonotype. This rearrangement joins TRBV5-5 to TRBJ1-2; possible D gene TRBD1, 5 bases. Germline loops: CDR1 SGHKS, CDR2 YYEKEE (reference sequence). This CDR3 comprises 15 residues. Trimming took off 0 bases at V and 4 bases at J, with 13 bases between the two ends. CDR3 in DNA: TGTGCCAGCAGCTTGGAGGACAACCTCCCCTATGGCTACACCTTC. Translating it yields CASSLEDNLPYGYTF.

CDR3 nucleotides: TGTGCCAGCAGTTCAGACAGGTTGGGGGGTAATGAAGCTTTCTTT. It translates to CASSSDRLGGNEAFF. The genes are TRBV6-5 and TRBJ1-1; TRBD1 might be the D (6 bases). The ends were cut back, 4 bases at V and 7 bases at J, with 19 bases in the middle. This CDR3 region has 15 residues. CDR1 and CDR2 (germline): MNHEY, SVGAGI.